This TCR beta chain derives from a study of control samples from healthy donors and cancer patients (dated by TCRdb to 2019 to 2021). Preparation of the library involved the immunoSEQ multiplex PCR assay. Not all clones reach the TCRdb copy of this immuneACCESS table, which keeps in-frame sequences only. Checked studies attribute under half of the gap to unresolved V genes and leave the rest unexplained. The sample records 150,000 to 200,000 clones, roughly nine tenths of which are singletons. Jointly, the top ten make up approximately 1.5% of the sample. CDR1 is given as MNHEY and CDR2 as SVGEGT, both from the germline V gene. The CDR3 contains 15 residues, cysteine and phenylalanine counted. The retained sequence is limited to the CDR3, 45 bases, with the frame set at the first base. V loses 2 bases at its end and J loses 4 bases; junction bases beyond the gene matches: 6. In this sample, this clone turned up a few times. There is no known antigen for this receptor. No quality values exist for individual bases; no much larger clone is one base distant.

Sequencing was carried out using blood. This chain is built from TRBV6-2 or TRBV6-3 and TRBJ2-3, with 7 junctional bases fitting TRBD2. This clonotype was obtained from a woman aged 30 to 39 in good health. The CDR3 amino acid sequence is: CASSYRGSVSDTQYF. In nucleotides, the sequence is TGTGCCAGCAGTTACCGCGGGAGCGTCTCAGATACGCAGTATTTT.